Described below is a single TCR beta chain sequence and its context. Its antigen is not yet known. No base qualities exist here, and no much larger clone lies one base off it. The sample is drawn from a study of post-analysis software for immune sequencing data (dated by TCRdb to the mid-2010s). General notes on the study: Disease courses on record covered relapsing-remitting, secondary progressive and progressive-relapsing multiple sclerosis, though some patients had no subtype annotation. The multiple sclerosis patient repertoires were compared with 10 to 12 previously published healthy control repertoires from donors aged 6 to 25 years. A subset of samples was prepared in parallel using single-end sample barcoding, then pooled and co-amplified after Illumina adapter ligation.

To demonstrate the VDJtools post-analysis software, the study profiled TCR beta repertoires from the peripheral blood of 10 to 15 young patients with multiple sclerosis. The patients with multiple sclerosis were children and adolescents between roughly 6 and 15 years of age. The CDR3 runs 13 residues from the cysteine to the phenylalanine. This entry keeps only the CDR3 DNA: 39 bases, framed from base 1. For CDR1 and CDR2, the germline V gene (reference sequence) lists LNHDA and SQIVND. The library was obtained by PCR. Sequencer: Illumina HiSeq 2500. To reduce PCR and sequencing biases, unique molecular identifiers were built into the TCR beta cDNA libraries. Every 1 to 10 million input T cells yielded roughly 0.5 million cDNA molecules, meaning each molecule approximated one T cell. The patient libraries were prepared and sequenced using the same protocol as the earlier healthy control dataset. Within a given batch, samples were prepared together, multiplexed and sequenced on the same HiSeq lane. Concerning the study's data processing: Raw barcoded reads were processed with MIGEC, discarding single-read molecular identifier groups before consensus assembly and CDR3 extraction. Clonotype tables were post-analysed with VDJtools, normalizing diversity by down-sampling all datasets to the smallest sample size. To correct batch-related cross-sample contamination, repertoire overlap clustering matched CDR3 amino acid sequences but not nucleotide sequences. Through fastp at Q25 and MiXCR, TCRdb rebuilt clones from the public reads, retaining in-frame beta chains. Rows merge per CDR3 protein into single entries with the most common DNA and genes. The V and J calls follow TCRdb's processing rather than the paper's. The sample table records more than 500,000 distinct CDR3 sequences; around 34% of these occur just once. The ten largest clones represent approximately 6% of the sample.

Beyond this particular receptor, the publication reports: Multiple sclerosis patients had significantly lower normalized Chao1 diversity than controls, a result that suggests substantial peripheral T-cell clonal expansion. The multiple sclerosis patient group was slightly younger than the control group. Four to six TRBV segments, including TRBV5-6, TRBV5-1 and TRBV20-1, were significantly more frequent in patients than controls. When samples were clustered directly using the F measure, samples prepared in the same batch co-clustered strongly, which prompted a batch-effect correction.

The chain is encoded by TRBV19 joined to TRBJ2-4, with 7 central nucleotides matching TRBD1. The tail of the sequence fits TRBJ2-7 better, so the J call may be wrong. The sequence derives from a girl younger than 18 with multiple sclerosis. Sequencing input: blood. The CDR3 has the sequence CASSITGENEQYF. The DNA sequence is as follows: TGTGCCAGTAGTATTACAGGGGAGAACGAGCAGTACTTC.